This record looks at one TCR beta chain sequence and its context. This sample was taken from a study of T cell changes during pregnancy in multiple sclerosis. Libraries were prepared by immunoSEQ multiplex PCR; TCRdb keeps only in-frame clonotypes and omits some of them. This table holds some 27,000 clones, about 89% found once. Germline-derived CDR1 and CDR2 are SEHNR and FQNEAQ (reference sequence). V was cut by 3 bases and J by 3 bases, with 21 bases left in between. The CDR3 totals 18 residues. The chain carries TRBV7-9 and TRBJ2-1; TRBD1 might be the D (5 bases). Sequenced here: CD8+ T cells from peripheral blood mononuclear cells, sampled before pregnancy. The sequence was collected from a female donor with multiple sclerosis, enrolled in a pregnancy study. CDR3: CASSFTEEPQGNYNEQFF. In DNA form, the CDR3 reads TGTGCCAGCAGCTTCACAGAGGAGCCCCAGGGCAACTACAATGAGCAGTTCTTC.